Shown below are 20 T cell receptor beta chains from a single sample sequenced in a study of cytomegalovirus exposure and HLA in healthy donors. This PCR relied on a set of 60 Vbeta primers and 13 Jbeta primers. The repertoire was sequenced with immunoSEQ multiplex PCR; TCRdb's copy has only in-frame clones and lacks some. The sample carries over 75,000 clones, around 74% recorded once. The source material was PBMCs. The receptors here all came from a man aged 35 to 55 in good health and CMV-seropositive.

The CDR3 protein is CASSPAGGPREQYF. The DNA of the CDR3 is TGTGCCAGCTCACCGGCGGGGGGCCCGCGGGAGCAGTACTTC. J is TRBJ2-7 and V is TRBV18; TRBD2 aligns across 8 bases. CDR1 KGHSH and CDR2 LQKENI come from the germline V gene. V was clipped by 3 bases and J by 7 bases; unmatched bases: 8. CDR3 length: 14 amino acids.

This clone has only a few counts. This sequence joins TRBV5-5 and TRBJ1-2; 10 bases align to TRBD1. CDR1 SGHKS and CDR2 YYEKEE come from the germline V gene (reference sequence). V lost 4 bases to trimming and J lost 2 bases; unmatched junction nucleotides: 5. This CDR3 is 15 amino acids long. CDR3 sequence: CASSKDRGRNYGYTF. The CDR3 DNA follows: TGTGCCAGCAGCAAAGACAGGGGGCGCAACTATGGCTACACCTTC.

The chain links TRBV7-9 to TRBJ1-2; TRBD1 might be the D (5 bases). Trimming left V 4 bases short and J 7 bases short, with 22 bases between. Germline CDR1 reads SEHNR; CDR2 reads FQNEAQ (reference sequence). The CDR3 consists of 16 residues. For the CDR3, the DNA is TGTGCCAGCAGCTCCACGTCGAAGGGGAGGTTAAGTGGCTACACCTTC. Translation: CASSSTSKGRLSGYTF.

The chain is built from TRBV6-1 and TRBJ1-3; a possible D gene is TRBD1 (6 bases). CDR1 and CDR2 from the germline V gene are MNHNS and SASEGT. V shed 7 bases and J shed 4 bases, with 14 bases lying between them. The CDR3 is 14 amino acids. For the CDR3, the DNA is TGTGCCAGCATTCGTCCCGGGACAGGAAACACCATATATTTT. Protein: CASIRPGTGNTIYF.

This clone appeared a single time. The chain employs TRBV21-1 and TRBJ1-1; the DNA was not used to check the table's D call, TRBD1. TRBV21-1 is a listed pseudogene. This CDR3 is 15 amino acids long. DNA for the CDR3: TGTGCCAGCAGATCCGTGGACAGGGGTAGAGTCCGAGCTTTCTTT. This encodes CASRSVDRGRVRAFF.

The chain employs TRBV6-1 and TRBJ2-1, with 12 bases fitting TRBD2. Unmatched junction bases numbered 7, after V lost 6 bases and J lost 7 bases. The germline V gene encodes CDR1 MNHNS and CDR2 SASEGT. This CDR3 is 15 amino acids long. The CDR3 reads CASSASGRGVNEQFF. The CDR3 DNA reads TGTGCCAGCAGCGCTAGCGGGAGGGGGGTGAATGAGCAGTTCTTC.

The chain uses TRBV10-3 and TRBJ1-1; the D gene is possibly TRBD1 (6 bases). The V gene lost 2 bases and the J gene lost 4 bases, with 14 bases spanning the gap. This CDR3 has 15 residues. Germline CDR1 reads ENHRY; CDR2 reads SYGVKD. The CDR3 spells CAISERQGSITEAFF. DNA for the CDR3: TGTGCCATCAGTGAGCGGCAGGGGTCGATCACTGAAGCTTTCTTT.

DNA for the CDR3: TGCGCCAGCAGCCAAGGAGTGACCGGGGAAAACTATGGCTACACCTTC. Protein sequence: CASSQGVTGENYGYTF. The rearrangement joins TRBV4-3 to TRBJ1-2; D not resolved. V lost 1 base and J lost 2, with 14 bases in between. The CDR3 has 16 amino acids. The germline V gene encodes CDR1 LGHNA and CDR2 YSLEER.

This clone turned up a few times. This chain uses TRBV6-1 with TRBJ2-6; tentative D call: TRBD1 (5 bases). V lost 4 bases, J lost 0 bases, and 10 bases lay in between. CDR3 length equals 16 residues. The germline CDR1 and CDR2 sequences are MNHNS and SASEGT. The CDR3 spells CASSAKGYSGANVLTF. DNA of the CDR3: TGTGCCAGCAGTGCGAAGGGGTACTCTGGGGCCAACGTCCTGACTTTC.

This sequence joins TRBV11-1 and TRBJ2-1; 7 bases map to TRBD2. CDR3 length: 16 amino acids. Trimming took 1 base from V and 4 from J; bases not matched to a gene: 7. Looked up from germline, CDR1 is SGHAT and CDR2 is FQDESV (reference sequence). CDR3 nucleotide sequence: TGTGCCAGCAGCTTAGTCCTCAGCGGGGCGTACAATGAGCAGTTCTTC. Translation gives CASSLVLSGAYNEQFF.

The chain recombines TRBV2 with TRBJ2-7; TRBD1 aligns across 11 bases. The V gene's germline CDR1 is SNHLY and CDR2 FYNNEI. CDR3 size: 12 residues. The V and J ends lost 3 bases and 11 bases, in that order; junction bases with no gene match: 3. CDR3 nucleotide sequence: TGTGCCAGCAGTGACCGGGACAGGGGGAAGTACTTC. Protein product: CASSDRDRGKYF.

The chain links TRBV13 to TRBJ2-3; TRBD2 agrees at 7 bases. The CDR3 runs 15 residues. The V gene end was trimmed by 2 bases and the J gene end by 2 bases; junction bases not matched to a gene: 4. Germline V gene data show CDR1 as PRHDT and CDR2 as FYEKMQ (reference sequence). The CDR3, as DNA: TGTGCCAGCAGCTTAAAGCGGGACCACACAGATACGCAGTATTTT. This encodes CASSLKRDHTDTQYF.

This clone was recorded only once. This chain links TRBV10-3 with TRBJ2-7; D is possibly TRBD1 (6 bases). CDR1 is ENHRY and CDR2 is SYGVKD in the germline V gene. V lost 7 bases, J lost 0 bases, and 16 bases lay in between. The CDR3 runs 15 residues. CDR3 in DNA: TGTGCCATCACCGACCCCCAGGGGTTCTCCTACGAGCAGTACTTC. Translation: CAITDPQGFSYEQYF.

This rearrangement joins TRBV7-6 to TRBJ2-7; the D is unclear. The CDR3 sequence is 13 residues long. With 1 base removed from V and 4 bases from J, the gap between germline ends came to 8 bases. Per the germline V gene, CDR1 is SGHVS and CDR2 is FNYEAQ. This chain's CDR3 is CASSLGRLYEQYF. The DNA for the CDR3 is TGTGCCAGCAGCTTAGGCAGACTTTACGAGCAGTACTTC. Combining the CDR3 with reference TRBV7-6 and TRBJ2-7 gives the whole variable domain GAGVSQSPRYKVTKRGQDVALRCDPISGHVSLYWYRQALGQGPEFLTYFNYEAQQDKSGLPNDRFSAERPEGSISTLTIQRTEQRDSAMYRCASSLGRLYEQYFGPGTRLTVT.

The genes are TRBV7-9 and TRBJ2-7, with a weak D call TRBD2 (5 bases). Trimming stripped 2 bases from V and 2 bases from J, with 7 bases between. CDR1 and CDR2 from the germline V gene are SEHNR and FQNEAQ (reference sequence). The CDR3 runs to 13 residues. CDR3 loop: CASSLTTTYEQYF. The CDR3 DNA sequence: TGTGCCAGCAGCTTAACGACTACCTACGAGCAGTACTTC.

This clone was recorded once. The junction departs from germline at one end; a sequencing error may be responsible. The V and J genes are TRBV27 and TRBJ2-1; 7 nucleotides align to TRBD2. The germline V gene encodes CDR1 MNHEY and CDR2 SMNVEV (reference sequence). CDR3 length: 16 amino acids. The CDR3 loop is CAGSTRDYYSYNEQFF. In DNA, the CDR3 is TGTGCCGGCAGTACACGGGACTACTACTCCTACAATGAGCAGTTCTTC.

This chain uses TRBV11-3 with TRBJ2-1; 9 positions match TRBD2. Looked up from germline, CDR1 is SGHNT and CDR2 is YENEEA. With V trimmed by 5 bases and J by 9 bases, 5 bases remained unmatched. CDR3 length: 13 residues. This CDR3 reads CASSPRLAVEQFF. CDR3 DNA: TGTGCCAGCAGCCCCAGACTAGCGGTTGAGCAGTTCTTC.

The chain employs TRBV10-3 and TRBJ1-2; 10 bases line up with TRBD1. The V gene end was trimmed by 2 bases and the J gene end by 12 bases; junction bases not matched to a gene: 9. The length of the CDR3 is 14 residues. Germline loops: CDR1 ENHRY, CDR2 SYGVKD. CDR3 DNA sequence: TGTGCCATCAGTGAGAACCGGGACAGGGGCCCGCACACCTTC. It codes for CAISENRDRGPHTF.

V usage is TRBV4-1 and J usage is TRBJ2-3; TRBD1 aligns across 12 bases. This CDR3 has 18 amino acids. The germline CDR1 and CDR2 sequences are MGHRA and YSYEKL. Trimming cost V 1 base and J 3 bases; bases outside gene matches: 8. The CDR3 nucleotides are TGCGCCAGCAGCCAAGCGCCGGGACAGGGGGCGCGTACAGATACGCAGTATTTT. It is translated as CASSQAPGQGARTDTQYF.

The rearrangement links TRBV4-3 to TRBJ2-7; a possible D gene is TRBD1 (6 bases). The CDR3 consists of 15 residues. Trimming stripped 2 bases from V and 6 bases from J, with 17 bases between. Germline V gene lookup returns CDR1 LGHNA and CDR2 YSLEER. The CDR3 sequence is CASSQSLGLGGEQYF. In DNA form, the CDR3 reads TGCGCCAGCAGCCAATCCTTAGGCCTAGGGGGCGAGCAGTACTTC.